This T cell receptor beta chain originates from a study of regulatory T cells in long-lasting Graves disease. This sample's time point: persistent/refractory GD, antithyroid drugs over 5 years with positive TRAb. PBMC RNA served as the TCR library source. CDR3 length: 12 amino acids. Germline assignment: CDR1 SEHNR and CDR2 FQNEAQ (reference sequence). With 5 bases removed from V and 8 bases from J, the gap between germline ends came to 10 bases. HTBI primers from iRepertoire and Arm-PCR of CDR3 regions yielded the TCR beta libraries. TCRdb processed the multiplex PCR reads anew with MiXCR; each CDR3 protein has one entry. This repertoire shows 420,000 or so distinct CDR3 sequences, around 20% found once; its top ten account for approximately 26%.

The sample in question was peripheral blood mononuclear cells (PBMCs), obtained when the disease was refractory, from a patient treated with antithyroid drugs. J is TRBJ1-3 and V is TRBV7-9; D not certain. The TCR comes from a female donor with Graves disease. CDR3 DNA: TGTGCCAGCAGCGCCCGGACGGACACCATATATTTT. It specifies CASSARTDTIYF.